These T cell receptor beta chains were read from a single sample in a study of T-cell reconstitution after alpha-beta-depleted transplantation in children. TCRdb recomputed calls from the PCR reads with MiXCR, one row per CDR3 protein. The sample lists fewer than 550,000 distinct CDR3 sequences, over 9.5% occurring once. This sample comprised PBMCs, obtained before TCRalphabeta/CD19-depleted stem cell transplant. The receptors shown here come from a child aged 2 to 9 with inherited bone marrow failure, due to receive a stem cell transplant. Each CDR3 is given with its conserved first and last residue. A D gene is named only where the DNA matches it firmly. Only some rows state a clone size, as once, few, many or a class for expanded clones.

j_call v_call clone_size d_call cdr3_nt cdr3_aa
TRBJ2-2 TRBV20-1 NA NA TGCAGTGCTAGTCCTATGCGCCCTCAGTACCCCGGGGAGCTGTTTTTT CSASPMRPQYPGELFF
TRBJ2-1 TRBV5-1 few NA TGCGCCAGCAGCTTGGAGGCTGTCTCCTACAATGAGCAGTTCTTC CASSLEAVSYNEQFF
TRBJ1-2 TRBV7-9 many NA TGTGCCAGCAGCTTAGCGCCAGGGACATTTACGGCCTATGGCTACACCTTC CASSLAPGTFTAYGYTF
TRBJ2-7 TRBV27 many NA TGTGCCAGCAGACGACAGGGACTTACCTCCTACGAGCAGTACTTC CASRRQGLTSYEQYF
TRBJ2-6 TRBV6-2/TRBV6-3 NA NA TGTGCCAGCAGTTACGGTTGGGGGACTGGGGCCAACGTCCTGACTTTC CASSYGWGTGANVLTF
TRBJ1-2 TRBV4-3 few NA TGCGCCAGCAGCCAATCCGCGCACGGGGTCTATGGCTACACCTTC CASSQSAHGVYGYTF
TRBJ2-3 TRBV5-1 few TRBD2 TGCGCCAGCAGCTTGGGTACTCCTAGCGGGAGGGGCACAGATACGCAGTATTTT CASSLGTPSGRGTDTQYF
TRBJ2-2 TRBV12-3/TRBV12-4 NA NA TGTGCCAGCAGTACAGGGCCAAACACCGGGGAGCTGTTTTTT CASSTGPNTGELFF
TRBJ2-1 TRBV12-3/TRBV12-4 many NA TGTGCCAGCAGTTTTTCAGTCTCAGTCTACAATGAGCAGTTCTTC CASSFSVSVYNEQFF
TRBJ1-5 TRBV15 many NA TGTGCCACCAGCAGGGTTTCCGATTTAAGGGGCTACAATCAGCCCCAGCATTTT CATSRVSDLRGYNQPQHF
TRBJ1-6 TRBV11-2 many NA TGTGCCAGCAGCTTAGATCCTGGGAGCTCCTATAATTCACCCCTCCACTTT CASSLDPGSSYNSPLHF
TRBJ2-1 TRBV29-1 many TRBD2 TGCAGCGCCGCCGGACTAGCGCTCAATGAGCAGTTCTTC CSAAGLALNEQFF
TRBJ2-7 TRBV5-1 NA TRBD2 TGCGCCAGCAGCTTGGGGCCAGCGGGAGGGCCGGAAGAGCAGTACTTC CASSLGPAGGPEEQYF
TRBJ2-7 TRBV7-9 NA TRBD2 TGTGCCAGCAGCTTCCCCGGACTAGCTCGCAGCGAGCAGTACTTC CASSFPGLARSEQYF
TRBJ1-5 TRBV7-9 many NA TGTGCCAGCAGCCCCCGGACACTTAGCAATCAGCCCCAGCATTTT CASSPRTLSNQPQHF
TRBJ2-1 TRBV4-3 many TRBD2 TGCGCCAGCAGCCCACTAGCGGGAGGGTACAATGAGCAGTTCTTC CASSPLAGGYNEQFF
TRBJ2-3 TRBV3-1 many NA TGTGCCAGCAGCCAAGGTCTTTCGCTAGCCACAGATACGCAGTATTTT CASSQGLSLATDTQYF
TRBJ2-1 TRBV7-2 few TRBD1 TGTGCCAGCAGCTTAGCGGTGGTAGGGACAGGGTACAATGAGCAGTTCTTC CASSLAVVGTGYNEQFF
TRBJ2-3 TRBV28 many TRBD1 TGTGCCAGCAGTCTCGGGACAGTGAGCACAGATACGCAGTATTTT CASSLGTVSTDTQYF
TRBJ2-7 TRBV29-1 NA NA TGCAGCGTTGCTTGGCTAGCCAGCGAGCAGTACTTC CSVAWLASEQYF
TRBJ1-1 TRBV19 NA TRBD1 TGTGCCAGTAGTAAACAGGGGCCCACTGAAGCTTTCTTT CASSKQGPTEAFF
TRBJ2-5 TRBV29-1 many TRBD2 TGCAGCGTTGATTCGGCGGGAGGGCCCTGGCCGTACTTC CSVDSAGGPWPYF
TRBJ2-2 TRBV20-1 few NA TGCAGTGCGAGCAGGGGTTTCTGGGAGGGCACCGGGGAGCTGTTTTTT CSASRGFWEGTGELFF
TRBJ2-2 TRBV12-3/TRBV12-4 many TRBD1 TGTGCCAGCAGACCGGGACAGGGTGGGTCCGGGGAGCTGTTTTTT CASRPGQGGSGELFF
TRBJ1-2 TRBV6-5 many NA TGTGCCAGCAGTTACCGAGGAGCGGGGGTCTTTAACTATGGCTACACCTTC CASSYRGAGVFNYGYTF
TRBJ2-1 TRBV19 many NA TGTGCCAGTAGTAGGGGGATAGGTTCCTACAATGAGCAGTTCTTC CASSRGIGSYNEQFF
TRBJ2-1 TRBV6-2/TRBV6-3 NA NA TGTGCCAGCAGTTACTTAGAGTGGGCCAATGAGCAGTTCTTC CASSYLEWANEQFF
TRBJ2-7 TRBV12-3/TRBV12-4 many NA TGTGCCAGCAGTCCCCCCGCAGGGCGGAGGGCCGAGCAGTACTTC CASSPPAGRRAEQYF
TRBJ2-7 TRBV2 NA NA TGTGCCAGCAGCCCGGGACTCCAGGTCGGGCAGTACTTC CASSPGLQVGQYF
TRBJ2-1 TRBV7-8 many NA TGTGCCAGCAGCGAACTAGCAGGCTCCTACAATGAGCAGTTCTTC CASSELAGSYNEQFF
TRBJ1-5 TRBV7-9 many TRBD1 TGTGCCAGCAGCTTGACAGGGCTCAATCAGCCCCAGCATTTT CASSLTGLNQPQHF
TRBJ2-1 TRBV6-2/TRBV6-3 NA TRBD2 TGTGCCAGCAGTTACTCGCCCAGGCCGACTAGCGGGAGCATGGCAGGGAATGAGCAGTTCTTC CASSYSPRPTSGSMAGNEQFF
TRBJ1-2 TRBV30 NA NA TGTGCCTGGACGGGGGCCTATGGCTACACCTTC CAWTGAYGYTF
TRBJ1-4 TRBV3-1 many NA TGTGCCAGCAGCCAAGAGGGGCCTTATGCAACTAATGAAAAACTGTTTTTT CASSQEGPYATNEKLFF
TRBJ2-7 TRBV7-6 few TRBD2 TGTGCCAGCAGCTTACAAGCTCTAGCGGGAGGGCAGAACTACGAGCAGTACTTC CASSLQALAGGQNYEQYF
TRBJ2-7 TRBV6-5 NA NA TGTGCCAGCAGTTATAAGGCGGGGAGCTCCTACGAGCAGTACTTC CASSYKAGSSYEQYF
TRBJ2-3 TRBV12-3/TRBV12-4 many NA TGTGCCAGCAGTTTTAGAAGGGGCACAGATACGCAGTATTTT CASSFRRGTDTQYF
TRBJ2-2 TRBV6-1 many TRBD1 TGTGCCAGCAATCACAGGGGCTACACCGGGGAGCTGTTTTTT CASNHRGYTGELFF
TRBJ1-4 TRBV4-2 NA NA TGTGCCATGAGCCCCAGGGACCTGTCGGCTAATGAAAAACTGTTTTTT CAMSPRDLSANEKLFF
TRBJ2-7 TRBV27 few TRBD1 TGTGCCAGCAGTTGGGGACAGGTAGGGGAGCAGTACTTC CASSWGQVGEQYF
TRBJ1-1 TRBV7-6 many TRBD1 TGTGCCAGCAGCCCTCAGGGGGGGCTGAGGACTGAAGCTTTCTTT CASSPQGGLRTEAFF
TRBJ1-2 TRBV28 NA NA TGTGCCAGCAGTTTATCCTTTGGGGGCATTGGCTACACCTTC CASSLSFGGIGYTF
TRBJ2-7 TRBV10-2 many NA TGCGCCAGCAGTGTAAACCACCCAGGCGAGCAGTACTTC CASSVNHPGEQYF
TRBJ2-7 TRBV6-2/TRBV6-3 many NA TGTGCCAGCAGCAAGCCCCCGCGAGAGCAGTACTTC CASSKPPREQYF
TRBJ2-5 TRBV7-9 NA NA TGTGCCAGCAGCGACCTAGCAGAGACCCAGTACTTC CASSDLAETQYF
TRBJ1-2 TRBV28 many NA TGTGCCAGCAGTGCCCCGGGCCGCCCTAACTATGGCTACACCTTC CASSAPGRPNYGYTF
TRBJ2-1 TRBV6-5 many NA TGTGCCAGCAGTTACAGGGTTGATGCTAGCAATGAGCAGTTCTTC CASSYRVDASNEQFF
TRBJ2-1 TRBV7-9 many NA TGTGCCAGCAGCTTACAGAGCGGAGTACACTACAATGAGCAGTTCTTC CASSLQSGVHYNEQFF
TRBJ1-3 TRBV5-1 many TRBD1 TGCGCCAGCAGCTTATTCTCAGGGGGCTCTGGAAACACCATATATTTT CASSLFSGGSGNTIYF
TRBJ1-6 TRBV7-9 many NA TGTGCCAGCAGCTTCTCGCCGGCAGGCTATAATTCACCCCTCCACTTT CASSFSPAGYNSPLHF
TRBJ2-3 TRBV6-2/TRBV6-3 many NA TGTGCCAGCAGTCGAAGGACAGATACGCAGTATTTT CASSRRTDTQYF
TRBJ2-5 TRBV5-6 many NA TGTGCCAGCAGCTTGGTAACGGTCTCCCAAGAGACCCAGTACTTC CASSLVTVSQETQYF
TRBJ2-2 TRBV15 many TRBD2 TGTGCCACCAGCAGAGAAGGGCCGGGACTAGCGACCGGGGAGCTGTTTTTT CATSREGPGLATGELFF